Shown below are 29 T cell receptor beta chains from a single sample sequenced in a study of human T cells and chemical hapten exposure. Before extraction, the whole blood was not fractionated, and total RNA was taken from it. MiXCR was run by TCRdb on the 5' RACE reads, yielding one entry per CDR3 protein. Of over 95,000 distinct CDR3 sequences in the sample, roughly 19% were seen once. The receptors here all came from a human donor in good health.

This clonotype has a handful of counts. The rearrangement joins TRBV20-1 to TRBJ2-1; D is perhaps TRBD1 or TRBD2 (6 bases each). Germline lookup yields CDR1 DFQATT and CDR2 SNEGSKA (reference sequence). Trimming took off 3 bases at V and 2 bases at J, with 14 bases between the two ends. The CDR3 is 15 amino acids. The CDR3 sequence: CSASVWGATYNEQFF. The CDR3 nucleotides read TGCAGTGCTAGTGTATGGGGGGCCACCTACAATGAGCAGTTCTTC.

This clonotype came up a few times. The gene calls are TRBV5-4 and TRBJ1-2; no firm D call. This CDR3 is 16 amino acids long. Germline V gives CDR1 SGHNT, CDR2 YYREEE (reference sequence). Trimming removed 5 bases at V and 5 bases at J, with 22 bases between. The DNA of the CDR3 is TGTGCCAGCAGTTCACAATACGGGGAATCAGGATATGGCTACACCTTC. This sequence encodes CASSSQYGESGYGYTF.

This rearrangement joins TRBV10-3 to TRBJ1-1; perhaps TRBD1 as D (5 bases). Germline values: CDR1 ENHRY, CDR2 SYGVKD. The CDR3 contains 12 residues. V was shortened by 6 bases and J by 4 bases, with 9 bases between the two germline ends. The CDR3 here is CAIRGDGTEAFF. DNA for the CDR3: TGTGCCATCAGGGGGGACGGCACTGAAGCTTTCTTT.

The chain employs TRBV30 and TRBJ1-5, with 7 bases lining up with TRBD1. This CDR3 comprises 14 residues. The V gene's germline CDR1 is GTSNPN and CDR2 SVGIG (reference sequence). Unmatched junction bases numbered 4, after V lost 2 bases and J lost 3 bases. DNA of the CDR3: TGTGCCTGGAGTCGGGACAGTCTCAATCAGCCCCAGCATTTT. Translated, it gives CAWSRDSLNQPQHF.

The genes are TRBV20-1 and TRBJ2-3, with D possibly TRBD2 on 5 matching bases. Germline-derived CDR1 and CDR2 are DFQATT and SNEGSKA (reference sequence). Trimming removed 3 bases at V and 4 bases at J, with 8 bases between. This CDR3 region has 12 residues. CDR3 nucleotides: TGCAGTGCTAGGTTGGGAGCAGATACGCAGTATTTT. Translation gives CSARLGADTQYF.

This clonotype was picked up a small number of times. The genes are TRBV12-3 or TRBV12-4 and TRBJ1-5; perhaps TRBD1 as D (6 bases). CDR3 length: 15 amino acids. V lost 3 bases to trimming and J lost 7 bases, with 16 bases between them. DNA of the CDR3: TGTGCCAGCAGTTTCGCCGGGGGCGTTGAACAGCCCCAGCATTTT. This codes for CASSFAGGVEQPQHF.

The CDR3 protein is CASSLNWGTYEQYF. Here the CDR3 DNA reads TGTGCCAGCAGTTTAAATTGGGGGACCTACGAGCAGTACTTC. This chain connects TRBV27 to TRBJ2-7, with D possibly called TRBD1 or TRBD2 (5 bases each). Germline V gene sequence: CDR1 MNHEY, CDR2 SMNVEV (reference sequence). The CDR3 totals 14 residues. With 2 bases removed from V and 2 bases from J, the gap between germline ends came to 10 bases.

This clonotype was seen only a few times. The gene calls are TRBV12-3 or TRBV12-4 and TRBJ2-1; perhaps D is TRBD1 or TRBD2 (6 bases each). CDR3 size: 14 residues. The ends were cut back, 6 bases at V and 8 bases at J, with 17 bases in the middle. In DNA form, the CDR3 reads TGTGCCAGCAGGGAGGGGGTGGGAAGAGATGAGCAGTTCTTC. It is translated as CASREGVGRDEQFF.

V gene TRBV12-3 or TRBV12-4 combines with J gene TRBJ2-1, with 8 nucleotides matching TRBD2. The CDR3 covers 16 residues. With V trimmed by 3 bases and J by 0 bases, 4 bases remained unmatched. CDR3 loop: CASSFPSGSSYNEQFF. The CDR3, as DNA: TGTGCCAGCAGTTTCCCCAGCGGGAGCTCCTACAATGAGCAGTTCTTC.

This clonotype has only a few counts. V usage is TRBV5-6 and J usage is TRBJ2-3; D perhaps matches TRBD2 (5 bases). Germline values: CDR1 SGHDT, CDR2 YYEEEE. The CDR3 loop spans 13 amino acids. V dropped 2 bases and J dropped 6 bases, with 10 bases sitting between them. CDR3 region: CASSFERVDTQYF. The CDR3 DNA reads TGTGCCAGCAGCTTTGAGAGGGTGGATACGCAGTATTTT.

The chain combines TRBV29-1 with TRBJ2-6; TRBD1 might be the D (6 bases). Germline V gene lookup returns CDR1 SQVTM and CDR2 ANQGSEA. This CDR3 is built from 16 residues. V lost 6 bases to trimming and J lost 0 bases, with 15 bases between them. CDR3 loop: CSVGGRGDSGANVLTF. In DNA, the CDR3 is TGCAGCGTCGGAGGCAGGGGAGACTCTGGGGCCAACGTCCTGACTTTC.

This clonotype was seen only a few times. The rearrangement uses TRBV19 and TRBJ1-5; D call uncertain. Germline values: CDR1 LNHDA, CDR2 SQIVND (reference sequence). The CDR3 is made up of 15 amino acids. V was pared by 3 bases and J by 2 bases, with 11 bases between. The CDR3 region is CASSMVVGGNQPQHF. CDR3 DNA sequence: TGTGCCAGTAGTATGGTGGTCGGGGGCAATCAGCCCCAGCATTTT.

The rearrangement links TRBV3-1 to TRBJ2-5; a possible D gene is TRBD2 (5 bases). V was pared by 1 base and J by 1 base, with 10 bases between. The germline V gene encodes CDR1 LGHDT and CDR2 YNNKEL (reference sequence). The length of the CDR3 is 15 residues. For the CDR3, the DNA is TGTGCCAGCAGCCAAGGTCCGGGAAGCCAAGAGACCCAGTACTTC. The encoded protein is CASSQGPGSQETQYF.

This CDR3 reads CASSSVAGAKYEQYF. The CDR3, as DNA: TGTGCCAGCAGCTCAGTAGCGGGAGCAAAGTACGAGCAGTACTTC. V is TRBV6-5 and J is TRBJ2-7, with TRBD2 identical over 9 bases. V gave up 6 bases and J gave up 4 bases; unmatched junction bases: 10. CDR3 size: 15 residues. Germline CDR1 is MNHEY and CDR2 is SVGAGI.

The chain links TRBV14 to TRBJ1-4, with D unclear. With 3 bases removed from V and 6 bases from J, the gap between germline ends came to 8 bases. In germline, CDR1 is SGHDN, CDR2 FVKESK. CDR3 length equals 13 residues. The CDR3: CASSHRTYEKLFF. The CDR3, as DNA: TGTGCCAGCAGCCACCGCACGTATGAAAAACTGTTTTTT.

V gene TRBV5-1 combines with J gene TRBJ2-1, with TRBD2 identical over 10 bases. Germline loops: CDR1 SGHRS, CDR2 YFSETQ. The CDR3 has 16 residues. The ends lost 0 bases at V and 3 bases at J; junction bases unmatched: 3. CDR3 bases: TGCGCCAGCAGCTTGGGGGCTAGCGGGAGCTACAATGAGCAGTTCTTC. Its translation is CASSLGASGSYNEQFF.

This clonotype appeared a few times. The J gene is TRBJ2-5, the V gene TRBV7-9; TRBD2 is a possible D gene (5 bases). V was shortened by 3 bases and J by 9 bases, with 17 bases between the two germline ends. Germline V gene sequence: CDR1 SEHNR, CDR2 FQNEAQ (reference sequence). The CDR3 length is 14 residues. CDR3 sequence (DNA): TGTGCCAGCAGCTTCTTCCAAAGGGCCGGGGCCCAGTACTTC. This sequence encodes CASSFFQRAGAQYF.

This clonotype was seen only a few times. J is TRBJ2-3 and V is TRBV5-1, with TRBD2 matching over 9 bases. The CDR3 runs to 15 residues. V was clipped by 8 bases and J by 5 bases; unmatched bases: 12. The germline CDR1 and CDR2 sequences are SGHRS and YFSETQ. The CDR3, as DNA: TGCGCCAGTCAACAGGCTAGCGGGATTCTAGATACGCAGTATTTT. Protein sequence: CASQQASGILDTQYF.

In this sample, this clonotype turned up a few times. The chain links TRBV5-1 to TRBJ2-5; the match to TRBD2 covers 8 bases. This CDR3 has 16 residues. The germline CDR1 and CDR2 sequences are SGHRS and YFSETQ. V was clipped by 4 bases and J by 2 bases; unmatched bases: 10. CDR3 nucleotide sequence: TGCGCCAGCAGCCCTGGGTCTAGCGGGTATCAAGAGACCCAGTACTTC. Translating gives CASSPGSSGYQETQYF.

The chain carries TRBV19 and TRBJ1-2; D gene ambiguous. CDR3 length: 15 amino acids. Trimming pared 11 bases from V and 3 bases from J, leaving 22 bases between. Per germline, CDR1 LNHDA and CDR2 SQIVND (reference sequence). The CDR3 loop reads CAGQGAGVTDYGYTF. The CDR3 nucleotides read TGTGCCGGCCAAGGCGCAGGCGTTACCGACTATGGCTACACCTTC.

The chain has TRBV2 and TRBJ1-6; D remains ambiguous. The CDR3 spans 15 residues. Deletions cut 7 bases from V and 4 bases from J, with 14 bases between. Per germline, CDR1 SNHLY and CDR2 FYNNEI. As DNA, the CDR3 is TGTGCCAGCAAGCTACCCGGGGAATATAATTCACCCCTCCACTTT. This gives the protein CASKLPGEYNSPLHF.

The rearrangement uses TRBV28 and TRBJ1-1, with D maybe TRBD1 (5 bases). The CDR3 is made up of 15 amino acids. CDR1 MDHEN and CDR2 SYDVKM come from the germline V gene. Trimming cost V 6 bases and J 3 bases, with 17 bases left between them. CDR3 residues: CASRLSPGGDTEAFF. The CDR3 DNA reads TGTGCCAGCAGGTTGAGCCCGGGGGGGGACACTGAAGCTTTCTTT.

This rearrangement joins TRBV10-2 to TRBJ2-1, with D uncertain. Germline CDR1 reads WSHSY; CDR2 reads SAAADI. The CDR3 extends over 17 amino acids. Trimming removed 0 bases from V and 0 bases from J, with 12 bases in between. In nucleotides, the CDR3 is TGCGCCAGCAGTGAGTCCGGGCGGCTCTTCTCCTACAATGAGCAGTTCTTC. Protein product: CASSESGRLFSYNEQFF.

This clonotype was observed a few times. This chain uses TRBV10-3 with TRBJ2-1; a possible D gene is TRBD2 (6 bases). Trimming took 11 bases from V and 4 from J, leaving 9 bases between them. The germline V gene has CDR1 ENHRY and CDR2 SYGVKD. The CDR3 runs to 11 residues. The CDR3 sequence is CASGEYNEQFF. In DNA form, the CDR3 reads TGTGCCTCGGGAGAGTACAATGAGCAGTTCTTC.

In its sample, this clonotype was seen a few times. V gene TRBV5-1 combines with J gene TRBJ1-1; 8 bases are shared with TRBD1. Germline trimming cut 4 bases from V and 4 bases from J; bases unmatched to any gene: 9. The CDR3 totals 15 residues. The germline gives CDR1 SGHRS, CDR2 YFSETQ. The DNA of the CDR3 is TGCGCCAGCAGCACAGGGGGAACAGGGGGCACTGAAGCTTTCTTT. Translation: CASSTGGTGGTEAFF.

This clonotype has only one observation. J is TRBJ2-1 and V is TRBV24-1, with 11 nucleotides matching TRBD2. The CDR3 is 17 residues long. With 2 bases clipped from V and 9 bases from J, the junction kept 11 bases outside the gene matches. Germline V gene lookup returns CDR1 KGHDR and CDR2 SFDVKD. CDR3 residues: CATSDSLLAGDLSEQFF. The CDR3 coding sequence is TGTGCCACCAGTGATTCCCTACTAGCGGGAGATCTCAGTGAGCAGTTCTTC.

This clonotype showed up many times. This sequence joins TRBV20-1 and TRBJ2-7, with 10 bases aligning to TRBD1. The trim removed 1 base at V and 6 bases at J, leaving 6 bases unmatched. CDR1 is DFQATT and CDR2 is SNEGSKA in the germline V gene (reference sequence). CDR3 length equals 14 residues. CDR3 protein: CSARGGTGVGEQYF. CDR3 sequence (DNA): TGCAGTGCTAGAGGGGGGACAGGGGTCGGCGAGCAGTACTTC.

In this sample, this clonotype turned up a few times. The CDR3, as DNA: TGTGCCAGCAGTTACTCTGGAGGGACTAGAAACACCATATATTTT. Translated, it gives CASSYSGGTRNTIYF. The gene calls are TRBV6-5 and TRBJ1-3; D may be TRBD1 (5 bases). The V end lost 0 bases, the J end lost 5 bases, and 11 bases lay between the germline ends. Germline lookup yields CDR1 MNHEY and CDR2 SVGAGI. This CDR3 region has 15 residues.

In this sample, this clonotype turned up a few times. The V and J genes are TRBV12-3 or TRBV12-4 and TRBJ2-3; 8 bases line up with TRBD2. CDR3 size: 16 residues. With V trimmed by 5 bases and J by 1 base, 8 bases remained unmatched. The CDR3 loop reads CASSPQTSVGTDTQYF. The CDR3 region has the DNA TGTGCCAGCAGTCCCCAGACTAGCGTCGGCACAGATACGCAGTATTTT.